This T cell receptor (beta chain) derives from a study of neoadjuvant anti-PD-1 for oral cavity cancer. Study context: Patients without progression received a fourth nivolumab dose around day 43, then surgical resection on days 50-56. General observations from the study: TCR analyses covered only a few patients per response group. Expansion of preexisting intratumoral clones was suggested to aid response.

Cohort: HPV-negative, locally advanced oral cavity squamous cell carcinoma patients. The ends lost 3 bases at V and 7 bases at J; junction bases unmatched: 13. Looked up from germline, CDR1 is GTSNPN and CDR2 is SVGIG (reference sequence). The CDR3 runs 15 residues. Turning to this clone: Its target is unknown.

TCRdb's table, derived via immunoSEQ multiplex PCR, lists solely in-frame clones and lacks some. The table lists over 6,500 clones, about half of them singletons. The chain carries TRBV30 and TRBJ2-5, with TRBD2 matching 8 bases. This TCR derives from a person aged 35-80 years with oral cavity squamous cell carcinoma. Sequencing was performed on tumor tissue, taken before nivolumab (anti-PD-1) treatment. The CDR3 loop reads CAWSWTSPPVGTQYF. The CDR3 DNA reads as TGTGCCTGGAGCTGGACTAGCCCTCCGGTTGGGACCCAGTACTTC.